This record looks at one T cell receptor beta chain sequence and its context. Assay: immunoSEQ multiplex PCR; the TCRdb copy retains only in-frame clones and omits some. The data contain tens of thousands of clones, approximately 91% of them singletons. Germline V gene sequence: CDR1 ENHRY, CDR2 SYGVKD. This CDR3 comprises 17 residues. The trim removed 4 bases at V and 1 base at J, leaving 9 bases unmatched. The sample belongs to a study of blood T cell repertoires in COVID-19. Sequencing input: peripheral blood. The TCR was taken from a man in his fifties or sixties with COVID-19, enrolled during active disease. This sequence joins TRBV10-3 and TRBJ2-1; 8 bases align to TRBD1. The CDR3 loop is CAISGGTGRISYNEQFF. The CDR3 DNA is TGTGCCATCAGTGGGGGGACAGGCCGTATTTCCTACAATGAGCAGTTCTTC.